This T cell receptor (beta chain) originates from a study of shared clonotypes between healthy human individuals. Overall study results and limits: Large sequencing depth failed to make sorted-subset sequencing complete, rarefaction showed.

Clones were read by immunoSEQ multiplex PCR, and TCRdb kept only the in-frame ones, dropping some. Of 2 million to 2.5 million clones listed, around 90% were seen once; the top ten hold approximately 0.41%. CDR1 and CDR2 (germline): SGHTA, FQGTGA. J gave up 4 bases and V 5 bases, and 10 bases lay outside the gene matches. The CDR3 is made up of 17 amino acids. As regards this clone: What it binds is unknown.

The sequenced sample consisted of naive CD4+ T cells from PBMCs. The sample's subset: CD45RA+ positively selected. This receptor was taken from a man aged 18-30 years in good health. Some clones in this sample may be carry-over from other donors' samples. The genes are TRBV7-3 and TRBJ2-5; 13 bases are a match to TRBD2. In DNA, the CDR3 is TGTGCCAGCAGCCGAGGGACTAGCGGGATTGAGGGAGAGACCCAGTACTTC. Its translation: CASSRGTSGIEGETQYF.